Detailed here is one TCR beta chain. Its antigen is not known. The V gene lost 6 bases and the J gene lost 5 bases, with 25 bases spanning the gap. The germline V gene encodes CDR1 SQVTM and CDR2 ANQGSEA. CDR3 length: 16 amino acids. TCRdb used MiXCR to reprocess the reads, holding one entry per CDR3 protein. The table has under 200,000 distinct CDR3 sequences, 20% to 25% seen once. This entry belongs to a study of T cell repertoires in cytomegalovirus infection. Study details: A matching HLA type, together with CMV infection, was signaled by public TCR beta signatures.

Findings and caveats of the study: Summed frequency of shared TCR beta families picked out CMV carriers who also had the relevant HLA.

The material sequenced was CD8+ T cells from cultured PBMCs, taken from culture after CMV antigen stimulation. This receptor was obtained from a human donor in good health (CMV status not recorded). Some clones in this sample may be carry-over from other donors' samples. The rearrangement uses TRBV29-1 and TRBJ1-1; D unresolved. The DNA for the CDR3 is TGCAGCGTCGACGGCCGAGGGCCCAGGAGTCGGACTGAAGCTTTCTTT. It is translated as CSVDGRGPRSRTEAFF.